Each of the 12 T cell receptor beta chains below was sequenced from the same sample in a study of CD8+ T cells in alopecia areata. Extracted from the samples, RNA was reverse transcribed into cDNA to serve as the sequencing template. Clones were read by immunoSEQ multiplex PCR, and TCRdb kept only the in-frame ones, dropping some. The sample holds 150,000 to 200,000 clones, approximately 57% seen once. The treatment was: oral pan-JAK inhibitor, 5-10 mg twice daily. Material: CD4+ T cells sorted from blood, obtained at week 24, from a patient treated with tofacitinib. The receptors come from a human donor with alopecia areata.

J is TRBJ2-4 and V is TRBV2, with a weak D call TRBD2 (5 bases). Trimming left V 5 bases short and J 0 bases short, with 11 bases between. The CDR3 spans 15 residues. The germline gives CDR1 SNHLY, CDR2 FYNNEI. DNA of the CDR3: TGTGCCAGCAGTTCGGACTTGATAGCCAAAAACATTCAGTACTTC. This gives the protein CASSSDLIAKNIQYF.

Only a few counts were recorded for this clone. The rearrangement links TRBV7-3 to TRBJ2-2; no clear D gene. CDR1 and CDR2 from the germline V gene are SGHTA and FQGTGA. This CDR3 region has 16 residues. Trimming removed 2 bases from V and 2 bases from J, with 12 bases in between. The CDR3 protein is CASSLLSAANTGELFF. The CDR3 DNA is TGTGCCAGCAGCTTATTATCGGCGGCCAACACCGGGGAGCTGTTTTTT.

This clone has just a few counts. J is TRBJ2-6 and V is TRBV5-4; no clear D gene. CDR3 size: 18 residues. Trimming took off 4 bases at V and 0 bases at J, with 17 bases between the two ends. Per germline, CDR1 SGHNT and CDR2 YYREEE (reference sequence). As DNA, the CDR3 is TGTGCCAGCAGCGATAATGATGTACGAGCCTCTGGGGCCAACGTCCTGACTTTC. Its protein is CASSDNDVRASGANVLTF.

The CDR3 protein is CASSLSTVYEQYF. The DNA for the CDR3 is TGTGCCAGCAGCTTATCTACAGTATACGAGCAGTACTTC. This chain links TRBV11-2 with TRBJ2-7; D ambiguous. The CDR3 contains 13 residues. Germline V CDR1 and CDR2: SGHAT, FQNNGV. Trimming pared 2 bases from V and 4 bases from J, leaving 9 bases between.

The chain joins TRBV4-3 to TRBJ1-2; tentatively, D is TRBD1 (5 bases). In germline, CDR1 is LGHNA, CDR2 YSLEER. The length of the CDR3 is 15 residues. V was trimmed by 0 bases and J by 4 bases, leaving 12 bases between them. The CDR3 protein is CASSQDSRQSYGYTF. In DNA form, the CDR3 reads TGCGCCAGCAGCCAAGATTCTAGACAGAGCTATGGCTACACCTTC.

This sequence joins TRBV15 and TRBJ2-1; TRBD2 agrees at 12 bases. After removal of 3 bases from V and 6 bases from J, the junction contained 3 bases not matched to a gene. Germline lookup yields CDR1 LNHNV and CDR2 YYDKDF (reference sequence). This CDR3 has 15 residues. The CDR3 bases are TGTGCCACCAGCAGCCTAGCGGGGGGGCCCAATGAGCAGTTCTTC. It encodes CATSSLAGGPNEQFF.

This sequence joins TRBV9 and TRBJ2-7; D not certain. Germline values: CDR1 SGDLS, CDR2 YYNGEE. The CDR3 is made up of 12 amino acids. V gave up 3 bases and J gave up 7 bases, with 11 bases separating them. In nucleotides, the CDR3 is TGTGCCAGCAGCGGGGGTTCTAGGGAGCAGTACTTC. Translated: CASSGGSREQYF.

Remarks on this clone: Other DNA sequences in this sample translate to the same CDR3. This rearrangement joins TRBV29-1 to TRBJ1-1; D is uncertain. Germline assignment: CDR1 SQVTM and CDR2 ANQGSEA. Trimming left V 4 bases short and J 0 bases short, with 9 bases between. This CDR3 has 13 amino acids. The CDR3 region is CSVVRQLNTEAFF. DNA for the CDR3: TGCAGCGTTGTGAGGCAATTGAACACTGAAGCTTTCTTT.

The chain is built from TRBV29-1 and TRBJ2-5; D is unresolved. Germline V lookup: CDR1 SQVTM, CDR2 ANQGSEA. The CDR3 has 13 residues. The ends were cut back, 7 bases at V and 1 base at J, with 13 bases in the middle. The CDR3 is CSARGRIQETQYF. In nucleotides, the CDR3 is TGCAGCGCCCGAGGACGGATCCAAGAGACCCAGTACTTC.

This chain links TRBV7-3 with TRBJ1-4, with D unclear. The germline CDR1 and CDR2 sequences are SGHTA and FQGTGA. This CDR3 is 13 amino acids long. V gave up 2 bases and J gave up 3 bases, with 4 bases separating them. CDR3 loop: CASSLGANEKLFF. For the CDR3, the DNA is TGTGCCAGCAGCTTAGGAGCTAATGAAAAACTGTTTTTT.

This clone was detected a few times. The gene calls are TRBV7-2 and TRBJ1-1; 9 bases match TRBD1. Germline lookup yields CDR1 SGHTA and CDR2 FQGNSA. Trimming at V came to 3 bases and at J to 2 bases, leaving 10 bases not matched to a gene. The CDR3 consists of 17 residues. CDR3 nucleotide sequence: TGTGCCAGCAGCTTCCGGATAGGGACAGGGATCAACACTGAAGCTTTCTTT. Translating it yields CASSFRIGTGINTEAFF.

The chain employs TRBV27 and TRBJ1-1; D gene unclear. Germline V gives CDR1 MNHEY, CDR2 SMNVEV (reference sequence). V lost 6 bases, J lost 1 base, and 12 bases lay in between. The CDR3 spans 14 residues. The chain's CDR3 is CASRFTLQNTEAFF. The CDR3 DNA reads TGTGCCAGCAGGTTCACACTCCAGAACACTGAAGCTTTCTTT.